The sequence of this T cell receptor (beta chain) was determined in a study of spatial heterogeneity in lung cancer. Study-wide results and caveats: One measure, the expanded intratumoral alpha and beta TCR count, tracked tumor mutation counts.

In TCRdb, the 5' RACE reads were re-called with MiXCR into one record per CDR3 protein. The sample yields some 10,000 distinct CDR3 sequences, about 12% seen once. Germline lookup yields CDR1 SGHTA and CDR2 FQGNSA. The V segment lost 2 bases and the J segment 3 bases; nucleotides outside the gene matches: 3. This CDR3 has 16 residues. To note about this clonotype: Its antigen is still unknown.

Time point defined: sample taken at primary tumor resection. Patients with untreated early-stage non-small cell lung cancer, numbering 55 to 80, were the donors. Here the sequenced sample was lung tumor tissue, taken at surgery. This TCR derives from a female donor with early-stage non-small cell lung cancer. The chain uses TRBV7-2 and TRBJ2-2, with 10 bases lining up with TRBD2. CDR3 nucleotide sequence: TGTGCCAGCAGCTTACAACTAGCGGGACACACCGGGGAGCTGTTTTTT. Amino acid sequence: CASSLQLAGHTGELFF.